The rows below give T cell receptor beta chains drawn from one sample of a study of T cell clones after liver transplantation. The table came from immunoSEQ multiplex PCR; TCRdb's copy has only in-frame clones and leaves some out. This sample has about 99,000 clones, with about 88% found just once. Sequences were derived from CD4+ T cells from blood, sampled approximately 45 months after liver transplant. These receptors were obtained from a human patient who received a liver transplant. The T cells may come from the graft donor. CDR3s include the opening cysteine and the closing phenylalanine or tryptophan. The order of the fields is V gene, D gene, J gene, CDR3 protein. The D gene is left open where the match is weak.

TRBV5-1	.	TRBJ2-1	CASSARSPTGWSYNEQFF
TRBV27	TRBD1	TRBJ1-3	CASSLPGQGTSGNTIYF
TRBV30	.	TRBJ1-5	CAWSVGGSRNQPQHF
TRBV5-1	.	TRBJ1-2	CASSLSRIQDGYTF
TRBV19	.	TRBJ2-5	CASSPQGSETQYF
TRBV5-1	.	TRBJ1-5	CASSPGGNQPQHF
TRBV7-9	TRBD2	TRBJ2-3	CASRRRTSDSDTQYF
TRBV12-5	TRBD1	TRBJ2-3	CASGLGGQSAQYF
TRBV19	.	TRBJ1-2	CASSFDYGYTF
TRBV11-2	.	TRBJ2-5	CASSARGLQETQYF
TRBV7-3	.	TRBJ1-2	CASSLTLGEGYTF
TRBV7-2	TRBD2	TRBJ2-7	CASSLSGTTLYEQYF
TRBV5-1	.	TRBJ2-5	CASSLGQGRETQYF
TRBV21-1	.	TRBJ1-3	CASSPRGASSSGNTIYF
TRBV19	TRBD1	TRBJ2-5	CASSSGTEETQYF
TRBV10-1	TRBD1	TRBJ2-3	CASSVRGRGTDTQYF
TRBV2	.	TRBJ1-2	CASREGENYGYTF
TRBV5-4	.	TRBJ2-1	CASSPQDSYEQFF
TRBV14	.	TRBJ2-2	CASSQVTGIGGELFF
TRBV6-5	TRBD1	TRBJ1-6	CASRSGTANSPLHF
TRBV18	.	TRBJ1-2	CASSPLEVTNYGYTF
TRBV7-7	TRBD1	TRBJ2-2	CASSLDRATGELFF
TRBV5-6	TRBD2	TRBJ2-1	CASSLGLAGANEQFF
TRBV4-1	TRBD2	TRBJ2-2	CASSSGNTGELFF
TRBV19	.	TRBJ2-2	CASWQGGEYTGELFF
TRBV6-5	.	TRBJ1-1	CASSYSRGGEAEAFF
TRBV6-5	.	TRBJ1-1	CASSHPMNTEAFF
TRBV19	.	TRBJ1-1	CASSIIGANTEAFF
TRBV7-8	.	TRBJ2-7	CASSQSQGIIYEQYF
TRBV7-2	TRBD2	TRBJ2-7	CASSYTPGLAGGRNEQYF